The 15 T cell receptor beta chains given below trace back to one sample, sequenced in a study of T cell responses to AZD1222 COVID-19 vaccine. The repertoire was sequenced with immunoSEQ multiplex PCR; TCRdb's copy has only in-frame clones and lacks some. The repertoire holds about 130,000 clones, with 80% to 90% as singletons. The sample in question was peripheral blood, obtained on day 0 of AZD1222 vaccination. These receptors were collected from an adult in good health.

CDR3: CASSRLAGRVYEQYF. CDR3 sequence (DNA): TGTGCCAGCAGCCGACTAGCGGGAAGGGTTTACGAGCAGTACTTC. The chain recombines TRBV7-9 with TRBJ2-7; 11 bases map to TRBD2. CDR1 is SEHNR, CDR2 FQNEAQ, per germline (reference sequence). Trimming cost V 5 bases and J 4 bases; bases outside gene matches: 7. The CDR3 sequence is 15 residues long.

CDR3 protein: CASNSGTVYNSPLHF. The CDR3 DNA is TGTGCCAGCAATTCCGGGACGGTATATAATTCACCCCTCCACTTT. The chain employs TRBV7-9 and TRBJ1-6, with D maybe TRBD1 (5 bases). This CDR3 region has 15 residues. Germline V lookup: CDR1 SEHNR, CDR2 FQNEAQ (reference sequence). V dropped 7 bases and J dropped 4 bases, with 14 bases sitting between them.

This sequence joins TRBV7-9 and TRBJ2-5; 8 bases fit TRBD2. There are 14 residues in the CDR3. V shed 0 bases, J shed 5 bases, and the junction held 2 bases outside the gene matches. Germline assignment: CDR1 SEHNR and CDR2 FQNEAQ (reference sequence). CDR3 DNA: TGTGCCAGCAGCTTAGCAGCGGGGGTTGAGACCCAGTACTTC. Residues: CASSLAAGVETQYF.

The chain couples TRBV15 to TRBJ2-6, with 7 bases identical to TRBD1. The CDR3 has 17 amino acids. The germline V gene encodes CDR1 LNHNV and CDR2 YYDKDF (reference sequence). J lost 0 bases, V lost 5 bases, and 7 bases had no gene match. CDR3 nucleotides: TGTGCCACCAGCTCTGGACAGGTTAGCTCTGGGGCCAACGTCCTGACTTTC. Amino acids: CATSSGQVSSGANVLTF.

The CDR3 DNA reads as TGTGCCAGCAGTGAAACAGGGGGGGGCACTGAAGCTTTCTTT. Its translation is CASSETGGGTEAFF. The chain couples TRBV6-1 to TRBJ1-1; TRBD1 agrees at 8 bases. The germline CDR1 and CDR2 sequences are MNHNS and SASEGT. The CDR3 contains 14 residues. V was clipped by 2 bases and J by 4 bases; unmatched bases: 3.

This chain links TRBV11-3 with TRBJ1-6, with 7 bases fitting TRBD1. The CDR3 is made up of 14 amino acids. Germline assignment: CDR1 SGHNT and CDR2 YENEEA. With 5 bases clipped from V and 10 bases from J, the junction kept 8 bases outside the gene matches. CDR3 residues: CASSPGQTGSPLHF. The CDR3 DNA sequence: TGTGCCAGCAGCCCGGGACAGACCGGGTCACCCCTCCACTTT.

The chain uses TRBV30 and TRBJ2-4, with 8 bases identical to TRBD1. The CDR3 is 15 amino acids. The germline CDR1 and CDR2 sequences are GTSNPN and SVGIG (reference sequence). With V trimmed by 3 bases and J by 0 bases, 4 bases remained unmatched. CDR3: CAWSGQGLAKNIQYF. The CDR3 nucleotides read TGTGCCTGGAGCGGACAGGGATTAGCCAAAAACATTCAGTACTTC.

The chain links TRBV10-1 to TRBJ2-7; D gene uncertain. The V end lost 0 bases, the J end lost 3 bases, and 3 bases lay between the germline ends. Germline V gives CDR1 WNHNN, CDR2 SYGVQD (reference sequence). This CDR3 is built from 12 residues. In DNA form, the CDR3 reads TGCGCCAGCAGTGAGTCTCGCTACGAGCAGTACTTC. Translation gives CASSESRYEQYF.

V is TRBV9 and J is TRBJ1-3, with a possible D match to TRBD1 (6 bases). Germline CDR1 is SGDLS and CDR2 is YYNGEE. V lost 0 bases and J lost 2, with 6 bases in between. This CDR3 region has 14 residues. This CDR3 is CASSVGDTGNTIYF. The CDR3 DNA sequence: TGTGCCAGCAGCGTAGGGGACACTGGAAACACCATATATTTT.

This rearrangement joins TRBV5-8 to TRBJ2-1; 14 nucleotides match TRBD2. The germline V gene encodes CDR1 SGHTS and CDR2 YDEGEE. With 4 bases clipped from V and 7 bases from J, the junction kept 10 bases outside the gene matches. The CDR3 sequence is 17 residues long. CDR3: CASSAGTSGSTLNEQFF. DNA of the CDR3: TGTGCCAGCAGCGCCGGGACTAGCGGGAGTACGTTAAATGAGCAGTTCTTC.

This rearrangement joins TRBV18 to TRBJ1-5; 10 nucleotides agree with TRBD1. Germline-derived CDR1 and CDR2 are KGHSH and LQKENI. The ends lost 4 bases at V and 0 bases at J; junction bases unmatched: 9. The length of the CDR3 is 18 residues. The CDR3 loop reads CASSLAGTGVGSNQPQHF. The CDR3 region has the DNA TGTGCCAGCTCACTTGCCGGGACAGGGGTCGGTAGCAATCAGCCCCAGCATTTT.

This clone was seen a handful of times. The rearrangement uses TRBV5-1 and TRBJ1-6, with TRBD1 as a possible D gene (6 bases). V lost 4 bases, J lost 10 bases, and 21 bases lay in between. The CDR3 covers 16 residues. CDR1 is SGHRS, CDR2 YFSETQ, per germline. The CDR3, as DNA: TGCGCCAGCAGCCCAAGGGGGGATCCCTTTTGGTCACCCCTCCACTTT. This sequence encodes CASSPRGDPFWSPLHF.

This chain links TRBV7-3 with TRBJ2-1; TRBD2 aligns across 11 bases. The CDR3 has 15 residues. Per the germline V gene, CDR1 is SGHTA and CDR2 is FQGTGA. V lost 4 bases, J lost 8 bases, and 7 bases stayed unmatched. CDR3 in amino acids: CASSSTSGRGHEQFF. Here the CDR3 DNA reads TGTGCCAGCAGCTCTACTAGCGGGAGAGGGCATGAGCAGTTCTTC.

This clone occurred once. CDR3 loop: CASSPWTSGPKDYNEQFF. The CDR3 coding sequence is TGTGCCAGCTCACCGTGGACTAGCGGCCCTAAGGACTACAATGAGCAGTTCTTC. This sequence joins TRBV18 and TRBJ2-1; TRBD2 agrees at 10 bases. J was trimmed by 3 bases and V by 3 bases; bases with no gene match: 11. Germline CDR1 KGHSH, CDR2 LQKENI. The CDR3 totals 18 residues.

The J gene is TRBJ2-1, the V gene TRBV6-5; TRBD2 might be the D (6 bases). There are 15 residues in the CDR3. The ends were cut back, 6 bases at V and 4 bases at J, with 16 bases in the middle. Germline CDR1 is MNHEY and CDR2 is SVGAGI. CDR3 nucleotides: TGTGCCAGCAGAACGCGGGGAGTGGGGTACAATGAGCAGTTCTTC. Its translation is CASRTRGVGYNEQFF.